This TCR beta chain originates from a study of blood T cells in healthy people across ages. This clonotype showed up just a few times. Primed by a sample-barcoded 5' primer and a J-beta primer mix, a second PCR proceeded for about 6 to 12 cycles. The authors tagged each cDNA molecule using a template-switch adaptor with 12 random nucleotides. No fewer than 3 million CDR3-containing paired-end reads came from each sample. TCRdb analysed the 5' RACE reads with MiXCR anew, one entry per CDR3 protein. The sample has about 1.6 million distinct CDR3 sequences, almost 35% seen once. Trimming stripped 11 bases from V and 2 bases from J, with 16 bases between. There are 13 residues in the CDR3. CDR1 ENHRY and CDR2 SYGVKD come from the germline V gene. Staff drew around 10 milliliters of peripheral blood from each donor.

Material: blood. The genes are TRBV10-3 and TRBJ2-7; D is uncertain. The receptor was derived from a woman under 40 in good health. The CDR3 nucleotides read TGTGCCGCCCAACGGACGGATCCCTACGAGCAGTACTTC. This gives the protein CAAQRTDPYEQYF.